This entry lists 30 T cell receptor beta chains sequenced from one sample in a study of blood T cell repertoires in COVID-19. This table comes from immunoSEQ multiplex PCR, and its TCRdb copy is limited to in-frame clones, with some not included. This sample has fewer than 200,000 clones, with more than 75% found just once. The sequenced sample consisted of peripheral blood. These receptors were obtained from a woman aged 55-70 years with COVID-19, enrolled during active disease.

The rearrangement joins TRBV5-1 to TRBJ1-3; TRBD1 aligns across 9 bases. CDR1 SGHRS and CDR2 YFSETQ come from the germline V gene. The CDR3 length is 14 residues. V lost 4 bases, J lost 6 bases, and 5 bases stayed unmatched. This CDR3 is CASSVQGAENTIYF. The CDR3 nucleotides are TGCGCCAGCAGCGTACAGGGGGCGGAAAACACCATATATTTT.

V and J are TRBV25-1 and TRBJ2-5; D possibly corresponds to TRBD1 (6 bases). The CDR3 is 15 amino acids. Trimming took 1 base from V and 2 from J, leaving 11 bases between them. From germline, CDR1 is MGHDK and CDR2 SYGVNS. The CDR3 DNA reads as TGTGCCAGCAGTGAATGGACAGCAAGTCAAGAGACCCAGTACTTC. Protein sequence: CASSEWTASQETQYF. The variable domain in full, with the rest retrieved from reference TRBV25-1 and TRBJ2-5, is EADIYQTPRYLVIGTGKKITLECSQTMGHDKMYWYQQDPGMELHLIHYSYGVNSTEKGDLSSESTVSRIRTEHFPLTLESARPSHTSQYLCASSEWTASQETQYFGPGTRLLVL.

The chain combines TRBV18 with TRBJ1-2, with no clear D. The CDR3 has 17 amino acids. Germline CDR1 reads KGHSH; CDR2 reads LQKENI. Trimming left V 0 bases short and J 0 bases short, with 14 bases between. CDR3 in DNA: TGTGCCAGCTCACCACCTTGGGCAGCAGCACCTAACTATGGCTACACCTTC. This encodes CASSPPWAAAPNYGYTF.

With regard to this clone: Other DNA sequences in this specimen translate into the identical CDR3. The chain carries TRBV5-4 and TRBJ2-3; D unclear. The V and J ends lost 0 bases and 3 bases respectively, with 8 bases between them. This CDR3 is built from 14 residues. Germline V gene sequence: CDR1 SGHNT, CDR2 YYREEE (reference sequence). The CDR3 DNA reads TGTGCCAGCAGCTTGGGGAGCCCGACAGATACGCAGTATTTT. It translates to CASSLGSPTDTQYF.

CDR3 loop: CASSESSLSYNEQFF. The DNA for the CDR3 is TGTGCCAGCAGTGAGTCTAGCCTCTCCTACAATGAGCAGTTCTTC. The genes are TRBV2 and TRBJ2-1; D is perhaps TRBD2 (5 bases). CDR3 length: 15 residues. Deletions cut 3 bases from V and 0 bases from J, with 9 bases between. In germline, CDR1 is SNHLY, CDR2 FYNNEI.

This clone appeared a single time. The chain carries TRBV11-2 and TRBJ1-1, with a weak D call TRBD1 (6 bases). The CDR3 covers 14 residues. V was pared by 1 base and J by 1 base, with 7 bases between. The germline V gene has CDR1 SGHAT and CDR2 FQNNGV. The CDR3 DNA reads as TGTGCCAGCAGCTTAGGGACAGAGAACACTGAAGCTTTCTTT. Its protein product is CASSLGTENTEAFF.

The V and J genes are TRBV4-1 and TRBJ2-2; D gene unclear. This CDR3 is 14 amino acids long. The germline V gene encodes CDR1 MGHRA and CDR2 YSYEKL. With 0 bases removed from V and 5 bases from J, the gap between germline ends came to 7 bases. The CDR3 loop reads CASSQDRRTGELFF. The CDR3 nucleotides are TGCGCCAGCAGCCAAGATAGGCGGACCGGGGAGCTGTTTTTT.

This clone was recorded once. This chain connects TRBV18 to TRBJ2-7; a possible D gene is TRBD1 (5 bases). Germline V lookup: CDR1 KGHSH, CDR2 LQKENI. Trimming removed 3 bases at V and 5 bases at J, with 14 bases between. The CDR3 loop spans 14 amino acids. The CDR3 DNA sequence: TGTGCCAGCTCACCCACCCCAGGGAATAACGAGCAGTACGTC. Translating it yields CASSPTPGNNEQYV.

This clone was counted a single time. The CDR3 DNA reads as TGTGCCAGCAGTTTTGGGCAGGGGGAACTGAACACTGAAGCTTTCTTT. It yields the protein CASSFGQGELNTEAFF. The J gene is TRBJ1-1, the V gene TRBV6-5; 7 nucleotides align to TRBD1. The CDR3 extends over 16 amino acids. J gave up 0 bases and V 4 bases, and 8 bases lay outside the gene matches. The germline gives CDR1 MNHEY, CDR2 SVGAGI.

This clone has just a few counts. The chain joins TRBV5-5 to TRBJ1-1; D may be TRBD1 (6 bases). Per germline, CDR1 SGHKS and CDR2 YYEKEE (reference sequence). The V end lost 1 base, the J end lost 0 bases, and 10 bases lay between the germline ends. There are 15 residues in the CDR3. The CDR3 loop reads CASSLRPGVNTEAFF. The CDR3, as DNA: TGTGCCAGCAGCTTGCGTCCAGGGGTGAACACTGAAGCTTTCTTT.

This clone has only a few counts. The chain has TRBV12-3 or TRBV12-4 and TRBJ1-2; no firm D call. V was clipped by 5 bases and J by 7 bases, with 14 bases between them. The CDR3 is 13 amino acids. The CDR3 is CASSQRQTTGYTF. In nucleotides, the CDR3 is TGTGCCAGCAGTCAAAGACAAACAACTGGCTACACCTTC.

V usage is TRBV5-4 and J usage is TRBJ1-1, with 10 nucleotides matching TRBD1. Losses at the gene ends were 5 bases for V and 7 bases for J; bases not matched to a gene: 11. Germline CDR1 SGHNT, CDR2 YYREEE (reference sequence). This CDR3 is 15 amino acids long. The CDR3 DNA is TGTGCCAGCAGACCTACGACAGGGGGCTTAATTGAAGCTTTCTTT. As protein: CASRPTTGGLIEAFF.

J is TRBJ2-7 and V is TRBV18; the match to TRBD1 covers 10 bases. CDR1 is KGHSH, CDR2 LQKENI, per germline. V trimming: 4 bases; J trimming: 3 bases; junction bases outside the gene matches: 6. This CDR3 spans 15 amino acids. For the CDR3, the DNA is TGTGCCAGCTCACAGGGACAGGGGACCCTCTACGAGCAGTACGTC. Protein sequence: CASSQGQGTLYEQYV.

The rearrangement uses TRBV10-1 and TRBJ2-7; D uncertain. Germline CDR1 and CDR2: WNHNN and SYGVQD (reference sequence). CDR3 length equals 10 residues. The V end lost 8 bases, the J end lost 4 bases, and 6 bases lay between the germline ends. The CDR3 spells CASGAYEQYV. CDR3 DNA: TGCGCCAGCGGAGCGTACGAGCAGTACGTC.

CDR3 sequence reads: CAGGPTSGGASEQFF. DNA of the CDR3: TGTGCCGGGGGCCCCACTAGCGGGGGGGCGTCTGAGCAGTTCTTC. This chain connects TRBV5-5 to TRBJ2-1, with TRBD2 matching over 13 bases. This CDR3 region has 15 residues. Looked up from germline, CDR1 is SGHKS and CDR2 is YYEKEE (reference sequence). J lost 9 bases, V lost 10 bases, and 13 bases had no gene match.

The CDR3 nucleotides read TGTGCCAGCAGCTTAGCGTGGGGACAGAACCGCAATGAGCAGTTCTTC. Amino acids: CASSLAWGQNRNEQFF. This chain uses TRBV7-9 with TRBJ2-1; TRBD1 matches at 7 bases. The V and J ends lost 0 bases and 6 bases, in that order; junction bases with no gene match: 8. Germline V lookup: CDR1 SEHNR, CDR2 FQNEAQ (reference sequence). The length of the CDR3 is 16 residues. The full variable domain, completed using reference TRBV7-9 and TRBJ2-1, is DTGVSQNPRHKITKRGQNVTFRCDPISEHNRLYWYRQTLGQGPEFLTYFQNEAQLEKSRLLSDRFSAERPKGSFSTLEIQRTEQGDSAMYLCASSLAWGQNRNEQFFGPGTRLTVL.

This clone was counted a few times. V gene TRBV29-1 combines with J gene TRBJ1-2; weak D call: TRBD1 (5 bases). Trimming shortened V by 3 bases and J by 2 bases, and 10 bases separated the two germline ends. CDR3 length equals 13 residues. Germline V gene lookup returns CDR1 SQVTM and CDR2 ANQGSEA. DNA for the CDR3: TGCAGCGTTGAGGGGGAGGCGAACTATGGCTACACCTTC. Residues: CSVEGEANYGYTF.

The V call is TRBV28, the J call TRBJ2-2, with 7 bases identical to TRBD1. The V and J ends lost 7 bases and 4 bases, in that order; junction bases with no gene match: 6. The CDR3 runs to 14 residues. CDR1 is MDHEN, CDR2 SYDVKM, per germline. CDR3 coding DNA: TGTGCCAGCACGAGGACAGGCCCCACCGGGGAGCTGTTTTTT. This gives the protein CASTRTGPTGELFF.

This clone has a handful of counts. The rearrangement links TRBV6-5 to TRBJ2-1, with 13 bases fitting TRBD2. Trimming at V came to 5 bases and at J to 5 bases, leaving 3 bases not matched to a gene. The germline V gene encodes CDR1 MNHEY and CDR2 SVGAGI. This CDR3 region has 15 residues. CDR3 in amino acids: CASSPLAGGHNEQFF. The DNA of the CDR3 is TGTGCCAGCAGTCCACTAGCGGGGGGGCACAATGAGCAGTTCTTC.

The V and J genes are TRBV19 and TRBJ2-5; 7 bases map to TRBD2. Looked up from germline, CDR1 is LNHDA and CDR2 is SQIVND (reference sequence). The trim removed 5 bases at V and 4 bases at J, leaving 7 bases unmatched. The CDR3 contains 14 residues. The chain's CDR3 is CASSLTGGRETQYF. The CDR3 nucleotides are TGTGCCAGTAGTCTCACGGGGGGAAGAGAGACCCAGTACTTC.

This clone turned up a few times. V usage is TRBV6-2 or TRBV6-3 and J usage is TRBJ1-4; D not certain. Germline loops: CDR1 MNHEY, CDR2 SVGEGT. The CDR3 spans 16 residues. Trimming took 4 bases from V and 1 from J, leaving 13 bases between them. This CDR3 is CASSFAAELTNEKLFF. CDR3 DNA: TGTGCCAGCAGTTTCGCGGCGGAACTAACTAATGAAAAACTGTTTTTT.

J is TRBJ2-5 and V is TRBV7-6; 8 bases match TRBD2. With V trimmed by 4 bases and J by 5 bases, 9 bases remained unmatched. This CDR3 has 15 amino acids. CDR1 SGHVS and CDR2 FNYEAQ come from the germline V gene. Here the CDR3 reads CASSSGSGGWETQYF. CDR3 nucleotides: TGTGCCAGCAGCTCCGGGAGCGGGGGCTGGGAGACCCAGTACTTC.

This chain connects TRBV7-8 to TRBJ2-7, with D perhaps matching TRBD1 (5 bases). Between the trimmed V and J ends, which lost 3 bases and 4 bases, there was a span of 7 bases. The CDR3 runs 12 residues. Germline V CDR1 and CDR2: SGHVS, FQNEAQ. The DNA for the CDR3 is TGTGCCAGCAGCTTCGACAGATACGAGCAGTACGTC. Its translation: CASSFDRYEQYV.

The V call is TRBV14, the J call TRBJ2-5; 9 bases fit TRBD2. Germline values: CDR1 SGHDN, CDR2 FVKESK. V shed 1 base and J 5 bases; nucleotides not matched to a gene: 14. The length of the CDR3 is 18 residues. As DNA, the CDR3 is TGTGCCAGCAGCCAAGGCCTACGTTGGTTAGCGGGAGAGGAGACCCAGTACTTC. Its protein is CASSQGLRWLAGEETQYF.

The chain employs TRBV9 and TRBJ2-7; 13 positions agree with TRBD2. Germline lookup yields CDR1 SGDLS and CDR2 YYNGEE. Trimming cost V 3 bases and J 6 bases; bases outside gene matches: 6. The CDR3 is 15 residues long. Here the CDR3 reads CASSAEGLAGVEQYF. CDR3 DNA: TGTGCCAGCAGCGCAGAAGGACTAGCGGGAGTCGAGCAGTACTTC. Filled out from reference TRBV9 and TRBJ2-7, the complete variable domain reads DSGVTQTPKHLITATGQRVTLRCSPRSGDLSVYWYQQSLDQGLQFLIQYYNGEERAKGNILERFSAQQFPDLHSELNLSSLELGDSALYFCASSAEGLAGVEQYFGPGTRLTVT.

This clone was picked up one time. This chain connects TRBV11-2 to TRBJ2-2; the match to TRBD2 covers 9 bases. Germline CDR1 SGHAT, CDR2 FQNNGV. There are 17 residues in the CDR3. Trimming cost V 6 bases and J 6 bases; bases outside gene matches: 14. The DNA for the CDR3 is TGTGCCAGCAGGCCATACGGGACTAGCTTTGGGGCCGGGGAGCTGTTTTTT. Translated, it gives CASRPYGTSFGAGELFF.

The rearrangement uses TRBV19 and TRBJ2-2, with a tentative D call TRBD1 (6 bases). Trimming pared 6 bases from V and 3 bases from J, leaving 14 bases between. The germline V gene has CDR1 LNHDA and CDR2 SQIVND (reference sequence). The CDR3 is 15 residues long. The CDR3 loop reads CASRPRKGDTGELFF. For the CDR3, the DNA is TGTGCCAGTAGGCCCCGTAAGGGGGACACCGGGGAGCTGTTTTTT.

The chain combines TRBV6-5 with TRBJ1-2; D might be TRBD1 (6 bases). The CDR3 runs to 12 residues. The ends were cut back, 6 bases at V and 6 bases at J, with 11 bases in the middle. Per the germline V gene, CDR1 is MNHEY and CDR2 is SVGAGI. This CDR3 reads CASRGALDGYTF. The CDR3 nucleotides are TGTGCCAGCAGGGGGGCCTTAGATGGCTACACCTTC.

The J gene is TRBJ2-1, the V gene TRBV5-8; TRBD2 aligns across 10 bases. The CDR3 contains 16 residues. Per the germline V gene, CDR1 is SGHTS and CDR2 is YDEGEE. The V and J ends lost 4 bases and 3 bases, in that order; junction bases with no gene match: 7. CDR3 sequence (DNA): TGTGCCAGCAGCCCGCGACTAGCGGGTTTCTACAATGAGCAGTTCTTC. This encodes CASSPRLAGFYNEQFF.

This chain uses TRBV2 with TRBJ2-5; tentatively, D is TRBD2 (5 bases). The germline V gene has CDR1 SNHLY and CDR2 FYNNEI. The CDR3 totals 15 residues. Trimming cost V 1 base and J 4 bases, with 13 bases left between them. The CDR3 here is CASSEDGPGGETQYF. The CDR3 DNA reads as TGTGCCAGCAGTGAAGATGGCCCCGGAGGAGAGACCCAGTACTTC.